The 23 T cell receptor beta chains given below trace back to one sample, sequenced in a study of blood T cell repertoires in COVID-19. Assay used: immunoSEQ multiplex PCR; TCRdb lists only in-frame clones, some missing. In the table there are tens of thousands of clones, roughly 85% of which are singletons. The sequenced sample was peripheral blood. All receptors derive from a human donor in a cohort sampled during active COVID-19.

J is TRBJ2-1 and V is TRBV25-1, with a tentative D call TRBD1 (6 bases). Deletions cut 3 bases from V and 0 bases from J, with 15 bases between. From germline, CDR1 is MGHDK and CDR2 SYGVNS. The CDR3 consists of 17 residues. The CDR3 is CASSEPQGSASYNEQFF. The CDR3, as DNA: TGTGCCAGCAGTGAGCCCCAGGGGAGTGCCTCCTACAATGAGCAGTTCTTC.

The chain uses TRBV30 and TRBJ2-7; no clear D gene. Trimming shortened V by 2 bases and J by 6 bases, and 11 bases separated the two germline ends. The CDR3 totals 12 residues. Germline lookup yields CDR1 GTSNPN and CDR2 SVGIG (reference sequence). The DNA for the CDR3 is TGTGCCTGGAGTCAATCGGGTGGCGAGCAGTACTTC. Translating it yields CAWSQSGGEQYF.

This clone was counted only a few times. The CDR3 DNA reads TGTGCCAGCTCACGAGATGGGACACCCCAACAGGGCTACACCTTC. It codes for CASSRDGTPQQGYTF. The chain couples TRBV18 to TRBJ1-2, with D maybe TRBD1 (6 bases). This CDR3 is built from 15 residues. The germline V gene encodes CDR1 KGHSH and CDR2 LQKENI. V lost 4 bases and J lost 8, with 20 bases in between.

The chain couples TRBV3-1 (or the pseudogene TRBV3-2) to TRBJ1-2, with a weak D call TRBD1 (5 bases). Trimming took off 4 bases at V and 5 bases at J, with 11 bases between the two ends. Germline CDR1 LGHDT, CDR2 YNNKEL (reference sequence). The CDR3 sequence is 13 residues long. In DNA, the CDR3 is TGTGCCAGCAGCCCGTGGGGGGAGTATGGCTACACCTTC. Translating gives CASSPWGEYGYTF.

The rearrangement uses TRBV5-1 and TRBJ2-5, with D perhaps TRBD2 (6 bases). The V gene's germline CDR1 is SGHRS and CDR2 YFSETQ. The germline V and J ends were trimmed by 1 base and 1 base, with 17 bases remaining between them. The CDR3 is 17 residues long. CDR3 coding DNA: TGCGCCAGCAGCTTGCTATCGGGGGTTCACACCCAAGAGACCCAGTACTTC. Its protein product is CASSLLSGVHTQETQYF.

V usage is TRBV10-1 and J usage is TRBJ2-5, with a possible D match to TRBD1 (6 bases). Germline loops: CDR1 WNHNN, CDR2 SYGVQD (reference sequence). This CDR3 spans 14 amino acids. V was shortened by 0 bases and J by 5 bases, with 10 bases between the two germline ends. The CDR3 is CASSESRQGETQYF. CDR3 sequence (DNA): TGCGCCAGCAGTGAGTCGAGGCAGGGGGAGACCCAGTACTTC.

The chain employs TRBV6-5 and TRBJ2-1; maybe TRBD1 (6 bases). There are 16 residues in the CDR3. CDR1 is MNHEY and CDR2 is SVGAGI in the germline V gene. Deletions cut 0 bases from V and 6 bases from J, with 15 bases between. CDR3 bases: TGTGCCAGCAGTTACTCGGCAGGGGTTGGTCCCAATGAGCAGTTCTTC. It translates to CASSYSAGVGPNEQFF.

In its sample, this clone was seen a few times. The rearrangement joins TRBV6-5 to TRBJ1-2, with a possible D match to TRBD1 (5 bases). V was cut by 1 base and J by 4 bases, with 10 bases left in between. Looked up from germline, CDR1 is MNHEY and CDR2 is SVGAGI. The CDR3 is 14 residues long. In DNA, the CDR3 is TGTGCCAGCAGTTACTTGGGGGGAAGCTATGGCTACACCTTC. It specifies CASSYLGGSYGYTF.

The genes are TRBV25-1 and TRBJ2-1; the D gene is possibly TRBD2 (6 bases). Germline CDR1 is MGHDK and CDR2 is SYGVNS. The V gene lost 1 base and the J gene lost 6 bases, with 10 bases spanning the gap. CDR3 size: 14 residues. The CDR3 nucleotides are TGTGCCAGCAGTGAATCGCGCGGGATCAATGAGCAGTTCTTC. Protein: CASSESRGINEQFF.

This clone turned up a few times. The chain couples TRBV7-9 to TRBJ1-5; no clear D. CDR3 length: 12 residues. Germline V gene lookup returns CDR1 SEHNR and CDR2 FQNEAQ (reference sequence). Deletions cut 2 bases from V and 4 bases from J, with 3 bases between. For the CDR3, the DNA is TGTGCCAGCAGCTTACTGAATCAGCCCCAGCATTTT. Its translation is CASSLLNQPQHF.

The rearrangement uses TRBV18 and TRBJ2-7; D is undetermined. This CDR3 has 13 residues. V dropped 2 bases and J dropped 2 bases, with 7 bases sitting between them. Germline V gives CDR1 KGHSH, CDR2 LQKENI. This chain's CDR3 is CASSPYRTYEQYF. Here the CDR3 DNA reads TGTGCCAGCTCACCATACAGAACCTACGAGCAGTACTTC.

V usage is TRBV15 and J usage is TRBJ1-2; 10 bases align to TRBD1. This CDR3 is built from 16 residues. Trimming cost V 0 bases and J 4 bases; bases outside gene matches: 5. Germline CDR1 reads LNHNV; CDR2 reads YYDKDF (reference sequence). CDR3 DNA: TGTGCCACCAGCAGAGATCGGACAGGGGGTATCTATGGCTACACCTTC. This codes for CATSRDRTGGIYGYTF.

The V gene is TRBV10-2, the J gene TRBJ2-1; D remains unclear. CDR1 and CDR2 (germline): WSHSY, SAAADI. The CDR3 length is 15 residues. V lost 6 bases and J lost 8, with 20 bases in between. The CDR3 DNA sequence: TGCGCCAGCAGGTCCCCCTCCTACTACGTCGATGAGCAGTTCTTC. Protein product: CASRSPSYYVDEQFF.

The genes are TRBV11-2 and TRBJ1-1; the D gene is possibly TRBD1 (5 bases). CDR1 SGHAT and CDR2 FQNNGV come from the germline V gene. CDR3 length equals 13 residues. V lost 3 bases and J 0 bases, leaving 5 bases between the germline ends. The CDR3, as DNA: TGTGCCAGCAGCTTGACAGTGAACACTGAAGCTTTCTTT. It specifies CASSLTVNTEAFF.

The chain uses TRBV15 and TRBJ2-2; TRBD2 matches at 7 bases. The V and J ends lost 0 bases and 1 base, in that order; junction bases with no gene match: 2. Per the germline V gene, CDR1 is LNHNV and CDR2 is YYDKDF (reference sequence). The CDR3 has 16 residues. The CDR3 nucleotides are TGTGCCACCAGCAGAGATGCGGGGGTGAACACCGGGGAGCTGTTTTTT. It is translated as CATSRDAGVNTGELFF.

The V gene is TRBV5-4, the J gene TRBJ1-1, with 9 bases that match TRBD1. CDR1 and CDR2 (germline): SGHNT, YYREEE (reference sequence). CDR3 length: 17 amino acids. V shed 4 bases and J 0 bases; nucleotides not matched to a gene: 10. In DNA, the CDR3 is TGTGCCAGCAGCGGGGGGGGACAGGGAGCGATGAACACTGAAGCTTTCTTT. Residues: CASSGGGQGAMNTEAFF.

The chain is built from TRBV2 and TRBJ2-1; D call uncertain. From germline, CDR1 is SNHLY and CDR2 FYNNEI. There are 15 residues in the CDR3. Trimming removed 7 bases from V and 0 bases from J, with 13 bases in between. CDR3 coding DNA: TGTGCCAGCATCCTCCTAGTTTACTCCTACAATGAGCAGTTCTTC. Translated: CASILLVYSYNEQFF. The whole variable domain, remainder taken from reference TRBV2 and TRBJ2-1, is EPEVTQTPSHQVTQMGQEVILRCVPISNHLYFYWYRQILGQKVEFLVSFYNNEISEKSEIFDDQFSVERPDGSNFTLKIRSTKLEDSAMYFCASILLVYSYNEQFFGPGTRLTVL.

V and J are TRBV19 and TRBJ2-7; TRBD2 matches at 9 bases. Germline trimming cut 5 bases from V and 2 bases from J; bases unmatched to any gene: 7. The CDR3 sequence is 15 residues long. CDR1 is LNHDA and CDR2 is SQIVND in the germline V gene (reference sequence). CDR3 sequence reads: CASSLAGTTTYEQYF. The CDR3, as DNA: TGTGCCAGTAGTCTAGCGGGAACAACCACCTACGAGCAGTACTTC.

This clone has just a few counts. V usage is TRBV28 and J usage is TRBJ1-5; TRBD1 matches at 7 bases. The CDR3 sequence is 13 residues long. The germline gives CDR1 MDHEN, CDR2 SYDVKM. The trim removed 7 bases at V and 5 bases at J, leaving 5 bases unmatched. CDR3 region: CASNRQGDQPQHF. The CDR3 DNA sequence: TGTGCCAGCAATCGACAGGGAGATCAGCCCCAGCATTTT. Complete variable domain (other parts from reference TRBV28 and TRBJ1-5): DVKVTQSSRYLVKRTGEKVFLECVQDMDHENMFWYRQDPGLGLRLIYFSYDVKMKEKGDIPEGYSVSREKKERFSLILESASTNQTSMYLCASNRQGDQPQHFGDGTRLSIL.

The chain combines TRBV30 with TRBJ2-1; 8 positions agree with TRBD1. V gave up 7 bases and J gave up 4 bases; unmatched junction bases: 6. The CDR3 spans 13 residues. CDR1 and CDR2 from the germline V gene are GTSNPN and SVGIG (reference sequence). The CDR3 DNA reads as TGTGCCTTTGTCCGGGACAGGTACAATGAGCAGTTCTTC. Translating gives CAFVRDRYNEQFF.

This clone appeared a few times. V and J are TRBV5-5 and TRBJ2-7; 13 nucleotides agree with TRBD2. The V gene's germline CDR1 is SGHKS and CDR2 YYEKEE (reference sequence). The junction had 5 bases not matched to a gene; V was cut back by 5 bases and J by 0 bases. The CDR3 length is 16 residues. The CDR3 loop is CASSRLAGGSSYEQYF. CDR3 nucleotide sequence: TGTGCCAGCAGTCGACTAGCGGGGGGAAGCTCCTACGAGCAGTACTTC.

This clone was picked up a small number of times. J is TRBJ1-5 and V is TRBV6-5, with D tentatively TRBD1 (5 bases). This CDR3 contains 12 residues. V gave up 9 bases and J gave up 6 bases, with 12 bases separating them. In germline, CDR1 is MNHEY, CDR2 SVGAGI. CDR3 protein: CASGRGSQPQHF. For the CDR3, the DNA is TGTGCCAGTGGAAGGGGTTCTCAGCCCCAGCATTTT.

The CDR3 DNA is TGTGCCAGCAGTTACCAGGGCCGGAATTCACCCCTCCACTTT. This gives the protein CASSYQGRNSPLHF. The V gene is TRBV27, the J gene TRBJ1-6, with TRBD1 as a possible D gene (5 bases). The V end lost 4 bases, the J end lost 7 bases, and 11 bases lay between the germline ends. CDR1 is MNHEY, CDR2 SMNVEV, per germline (reference sequence). The CDR3 is 14 amino acids.